This T cell receptor beta chain was profiled in a study of radiation and T cells in renal cell carcinoma. Study results and caveats: Top tumor clonotypes rose in blood 2 weeks post-radiation, then contracted.

This CDR3 is 16 amino acids long. The V and J ends lost 7 bases and 5 bases, in that order; junction bases with no gene match: 14. Germline V CDR1 and CDR2: MNHEY, SMNVEV (reference sequence). Concerning this clone: Its antigen remains unknown.

TCRdb keeps only in-frame clones here, not all; method: immunoSEQ multiplex PCR. The table records around 100,000 clones, 84% of them present only once. Stated time point: blood 4 weeks post-SBRT, at nephrectomy. Indicated treatment: 15 Gy SBRT to primary tumor, nephrectomy 4 weeks later. Nephrectomy followed 15 Gy stereotactic body radiation by 4 weeks. Blood was sampled at baseline, 2 weeks and 4 weeks after SBRT. Clear cell pathology was present in this patient's renal cell carcinoma. The clonotype comes from a man aged 55 to 70 with renal cell carcinoma. This material consisted of blood, taken from a patient whose treatment included radiotherapy and nephrectomy. The V gene is TRBV27, the J gene TRBJ2-5, with 9 bases aligning to TRBD2. The CDR3: CASTLQAGGPWETQYF. The CDR3 coding sequence is TGTGCCAGCACCCTCCAGGCGGGAGGGCCTTGGGAGACCCAGTACTTC.